This T cell receptor (beta chain) derives from a study of shared clonotypes between healthy human individuals. For the study at large: Plates per donor: three CD4 naive, three CD4 memory, two CD8 naive, one CD8 memory.

The V gene's germline CDR1 is MNHEY and CDR2 SVGAGI. V was clipped by 4 bases and J by 0 bases; unmatched bases: 8. The CDR3 runs 16 residues. Per the study methods: Filtering of immunoSEQ junctional sequences could not match full-length read filtering. The repertoire was sequenced with immunoSEQ multiplex PCR; TCRdb's copy has only in-frame clones and lacks some. D and trimming come from the DNA, and the V and J calls and clone size come from that table. The data contain roughly 2.2 million clones, less than 95% of them seen just once; the ten biggest clones take up approximately 0.4%. Notes on this clone: Its antigen is still unknown.

Study-wide results and limits: For sorted subsets, rarefaction showed incomplete sequencing despite large depth.

Sequenced sample: naive CD4+ T cells from PBMCs. Documented subset: CD45RA+ positively selected. The J gene is TRBJ2-7, the V gene TRBV6-5, with 8 positions matching TRBD1. This receptor was identified in a man between 18 and 29 years old in good health. Some clones in this sample may be carry-over from other donors' samples. The chain's CDR3 is CASSFRTGSFSYEQYF. The CDR3 bases are TGTGCCAGCAGTTTCCGGACAGGGAGCTTCTCCTACGAGCAGTACTTC.